These T cell receptor beta chains were read from a single sample in a study of OX40 agonist ivuxolimab in advanced cancers. The protocol was immunoSEQ multiplex PCR, while the TCRdb copy is restricted to in-frame clones and leaves out a portion. The profile covers 86,000 or so clones, with around nine tenths appearing a single time and about 3% taken by the ten largest. The material sequenced was CD4+ or CD8+ T cells sorted from blood, taken in a trial of the OX40 agonist ivuxolimab. The receptors originated from an adult with an advanced solid tumor such as melanoma, head and neck, liver or kidney cancer. Both conserved end residues are part of each CDR3. Each record gives: J gene, D gene, clone size, V gene, CDR3 protein, CDR3 DNA. A D gene is named only where the DNA matches it firmly. Clone size is given for some rows only: seen once, a few or many times, or a class if the clone is expanded.

TRBJ2-1,TRBD2,-,TRBV5-1,CASSLAGAAYNEQFF,TGCGCCAGCAGCTTAGCGGGAGCAGCCTACAATGAGCAGTTCTTC
TRBJ2-5,-,-,TRBV9,CASSVGAGGRETQYF,TGTGCCAGCAGCGTAGGGGCGGGCGGAAGAGAGACCCAGTACTTC
TRBJ2-1,TRBD1,-,TRBV27,CASSNIRDRGYNEQFF,TGTGCCAGCAGTAACATCCGGGACAGGGGCTACAATGAGCAGTTCTTC
TRBJ2-5,TRBD2,-,TRBV5-1,CASSFGTSGDQETQYF,TGCGCCAGCAGCTTTGGGACTAGCGGGGACCAAGAGACCCAGTACTTC
TRBJ1-5,-,-,TRBV9,CASSAGPGHLKNQPQHF,TGTGCCAGCAGCGCCGGACCGGGACACCTGAAGAATCAGCCCCAGCATTTT
TRBJ2-7,-,-,TRBV7-9,CASSTTRDFYYEQYF,TGTGCCAGCAGCACAACTCGGGACTTTTACTACGAGCAGTACTTC
TRBJ1-4,-,-,TRBV7-2,CASSSRAASEKLFF,TGTGCCAGCAGCTCCCGGGCAGCCAGTGAAAAACTGTTTTTT
TRBJ1-2,-,-,TRBV5-1,CASSFDGGSYGYTF,TGCGCCAGCAGTTTCGACGGGGGGAGCTATGGCTACACCTTC
TRBJ1-3,-,-,TRBV14,CASSQNRGEKGNTIYF,TGTGCCAGCAGCCAGAACCGAGGGGAAAAAGGAAACACCATATATTTT
TRBJ1-2,-,-,TRBV5-1,CASSSGTQVMGYGYTF,TGCGCCAGCAGCTCCGGGACTCAGGTCATGGGGTATGGCTACACCTTC
TRBJ1-1,-,-,TRBV11-3,CASSPRAGNTEAFF,TGTGCCAGCAGCCCAAGGGCGGGGAACACTGAAGCTTTCTTT
TRBJ1-1,-,-,TRBV2,CATFFERGGTEAFF,TGTGCCACCTTCTTCGAAAGGGGAGGCACTGAAGCTTTCTTT
TRBJ1-5,TRBD1,-,TRBV27,CASSLRQGTQPQHF,TGTGCCAGCAGTCTACGACAGGGGACTCAGCCCCAGCATTTT
TRBJ1-5,-,-,TRBV5-8,CASSLPGVIGNQPQHF,TGTGCCAGCAGCTTGCCCGGGGTGATAGGCAATCAGCCCCAGCATTTT
TRBJ2-1,-,-,TRBV10-3,CATNRAESNEQFF,TGTGCCACCAACCGGGCCGAGAGCAATGAGCAGTTCTTC
TRBJ1-5,-,once,TRBV27,CASSPGGTTNQPQHF,TGTGCCAGCAGTCCCGGCGGGACAACCAATCAGCCCCAGCATTTT
TRBJ1-1,-,-,TRBV7-9,CASSLGYFTEAFF,TGTGCCAGCAGCTTAGGGTATTTCACTGAAGCTTTCTTT
TRBJ2-5,-,-,TRBV19,CASSIGGSGETQYF,TGTGCCAGTAGTATAGGAGGGAGTGGCGAGACCCAGTACTTC
TRBJ1-2,-,-,TRBV7-9,CASSPGQGPNYGYTF,TGTGCCAGCAGCCCAGGGCAGGGCCCCAACTATGGCTACACCTTC